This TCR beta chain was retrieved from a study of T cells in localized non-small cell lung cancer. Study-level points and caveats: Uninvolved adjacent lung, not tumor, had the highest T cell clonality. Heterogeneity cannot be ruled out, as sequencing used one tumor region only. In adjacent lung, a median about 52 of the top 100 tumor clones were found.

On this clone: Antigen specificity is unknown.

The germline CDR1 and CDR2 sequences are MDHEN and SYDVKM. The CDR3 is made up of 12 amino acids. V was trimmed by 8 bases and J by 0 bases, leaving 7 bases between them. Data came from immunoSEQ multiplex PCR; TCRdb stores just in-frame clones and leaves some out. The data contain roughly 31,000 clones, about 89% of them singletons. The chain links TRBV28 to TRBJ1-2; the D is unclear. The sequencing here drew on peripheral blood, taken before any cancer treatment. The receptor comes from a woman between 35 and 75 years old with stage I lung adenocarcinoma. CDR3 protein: CASRWANYGYTF. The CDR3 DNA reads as TGTGCCAGCCGTTGGGCTAACTATGGCTACACCTTC.